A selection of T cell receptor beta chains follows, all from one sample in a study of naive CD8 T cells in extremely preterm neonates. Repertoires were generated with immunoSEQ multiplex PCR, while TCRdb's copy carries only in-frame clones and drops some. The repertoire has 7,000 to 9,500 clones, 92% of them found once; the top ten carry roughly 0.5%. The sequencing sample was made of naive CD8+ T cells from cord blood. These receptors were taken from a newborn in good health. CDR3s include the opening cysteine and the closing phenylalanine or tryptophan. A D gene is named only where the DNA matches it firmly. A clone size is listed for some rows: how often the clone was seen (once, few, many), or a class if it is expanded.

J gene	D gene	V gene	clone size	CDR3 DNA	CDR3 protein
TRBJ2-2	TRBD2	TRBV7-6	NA	TGTGCCAGCAGCTTAAACGGGAGGTGGACCGGGGAGCTGTTTTTT	CASSLNGRWTGELFF
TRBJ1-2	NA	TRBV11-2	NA	TGTGCCAGCAGCTTAGACTACAACTATGGCTACACCTTC	CASSLDYNYGYTF
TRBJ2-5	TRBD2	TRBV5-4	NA	TGTGCCAGCAGCTTGGGGGGCGGACTAGCGCGTGATCAAGAGACCCAGTACTTC	CASSLGGGLARDQETQYF
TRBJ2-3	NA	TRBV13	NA	TGTGCCAGCAGCTTGAGGGTTTGGGGCACAGATACGCAGTATTTT	CASSLRVWGTDTQYF
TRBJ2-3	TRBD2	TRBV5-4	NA	TGTGCCAGCAGCTTAACTAGCGGGAGATCAGATACGCAGTATTTT	CASSLTSGRSDTQYF
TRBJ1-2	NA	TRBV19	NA	TGTGCCAGTAGTGCGACAGTCAACTATGGCTACACCTTC	CASSATVNYGYTF
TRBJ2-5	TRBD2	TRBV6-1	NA	TGTGCCAGCAGTGAAGGGGTCGGGAGGGCCCCGGAGACCCAGTACTTC	CASSEGVGRAPETQYF
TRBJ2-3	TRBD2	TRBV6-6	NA	TGTGCCACCTCGACTAGCGGGAACGGAGATACGCAGTATTTT	CATSTSGNGDTQYF
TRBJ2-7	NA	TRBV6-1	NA	TGTGCCAGCAGTAGTAGCGCGAGCTCCTACGAGCAGTACTTC	CASSSSASSYEQYF
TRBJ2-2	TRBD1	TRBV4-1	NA	TGCGCCAGCAGCCAAGGACAGGGCGGGGAGCTGTTTTTT	CASSQGQGGELFF
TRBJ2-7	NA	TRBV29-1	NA	TGCAGCGTTGAAGATGCGGGGGCTTACGAGCAGTACTTC	CSVEDAGAYEQYF
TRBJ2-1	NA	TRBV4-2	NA	TGTGCCAGCAGCCAAAAAGGGAGCTATGAGCAGTTCTTC	CASSQKGSYEQFF
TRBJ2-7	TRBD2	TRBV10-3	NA	TGTGCCATCAGTGAGACTAGCGGGGGCTCCTACGAGCAGTACTTC	CAISETSGGSYEQYF
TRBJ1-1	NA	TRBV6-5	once	TGTGCCAGCAGTTACGGGGAGGGGGGGAACACTGAAGCTTTCTTT	CASSYGEGGNTEAFF
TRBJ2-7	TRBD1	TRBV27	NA	TGTGCCAGCAGACAGGGGGGACCTACTTACGAGCAGTACTTC	CASRQGGPTYEQYF
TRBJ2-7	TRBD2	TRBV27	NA	TGTGCCAGCAGTTTAGGGACTAGCGGGAGAACCTACGAGCAGTACTTC	CASSLGTSGRTYEQYF
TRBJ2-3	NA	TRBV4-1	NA	TGCGCCAGCAGCCAACGACACGCGGAGGGTACAGATACGCAGTATTTT	CASSQRHAEGTDTQYF
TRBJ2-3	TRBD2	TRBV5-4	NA	TGTGCCAGCAGGATTCTGACTAGCTACCCAGATACGCAGTATTTT	CASRILTSYPDTQYF
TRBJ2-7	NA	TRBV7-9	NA	TGTGCCAGCAGCCCGTCGGGCTCGGGGGAGCAGTACTTC	CASSPSGSGEQYF
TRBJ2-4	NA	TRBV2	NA	TGTGCCAGCATAATCGGACTAGCCAAAAACATTCAGTACTTC	CASIIGLAKNIQYF
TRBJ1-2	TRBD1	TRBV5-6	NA	TGTGCCAGCAGCCCCGGGACAGGGGGCTATGGCTACACCTTC	CASSPGTGGYGYTF
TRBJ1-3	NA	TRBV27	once	TGTGCCAGCAGTTTATTCAGCAGCCCAGGGGTAGAAGGAAACACCATATATTTT	CASSLFSSPGVEGNTIYF
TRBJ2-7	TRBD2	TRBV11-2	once	TGTGCCAGCAGCTTAGAACTAGCGGGAGGAGGGACCTACGAGCAGTACTTC	CASSLELAGGGTYEQYF
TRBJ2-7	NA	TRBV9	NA	TGTGCCAGCAGCGTAGGAGGGAGCGGCTACGAGCAGTACTTC	CASSVGGSGYEQYF
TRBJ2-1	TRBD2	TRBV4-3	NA	TGCGCCAGCAGCCACGGGACTAGTGATGAGCAGTTCTTC	CASSHGTSDEQFF
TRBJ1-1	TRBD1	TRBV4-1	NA	TGCGCCAGCAGCCTGATCACAGGGGACACTGAAGCTTTCTTT	CASSLITGDTEAFF
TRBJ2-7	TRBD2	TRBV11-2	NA	TGTGCCAGCAGCTTAGAAGTAGCGGGGGCCTACGAGCAGTACTTC	CASSLEVAGAYEQYF
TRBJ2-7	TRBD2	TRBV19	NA	TGTGCCAGTAGTTCAGCTAGCGGGAACGAGCAGTACTTC	CASSSASGNEQYF
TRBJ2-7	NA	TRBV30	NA	TGTGCGTTGGAGGACTACGAGCAGTACTTC	CALEDYEQYF
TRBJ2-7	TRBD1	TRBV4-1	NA	TGCGCCAGCAGCCAAGATGCCCTGTCCTGGGACAGGGGTGGCGAGCAGTACTTC	CASSQDALSWDRGGEQYF
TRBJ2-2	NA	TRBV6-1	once	TGTGCCAGCAGGGACTCCGACACCGGGGAGCTGTTTTTT	CASRDSDTGELFF
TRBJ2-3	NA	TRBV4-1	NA	TGCGCCAGCAGCCAATTACCACAGGCAACTAGCACAGATACGCAGTATTTT	CASSQLPQATSTDTQYF
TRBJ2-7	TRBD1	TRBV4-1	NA	TGCGCCAGCAGTCCGGGACAGGGGATCGAGCAGTACTTC	CASSPGQGIEQYF
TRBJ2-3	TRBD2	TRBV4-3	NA	TGCGCCAGCAGCCCGTCTCTAGCGGGAGAACGCACAGATACGCAGTATTTT	CASSPSLAGERTDTQYF
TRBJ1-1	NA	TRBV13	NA	TGTGCCAGCAGCCTAGTGGGGGGTGAAGCTTTCTTT	CASSLVGGEAFF
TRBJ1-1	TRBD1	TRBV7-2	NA	TGTGCCAGCAGCCCCTGGACAGGGAACACTGAAGCTTTCTTT	CASSPWTGNTEAFF
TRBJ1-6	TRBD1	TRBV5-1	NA	TGCGCCAGCAGCCCCCGGGACAGGGGTTCACCCCTCCACTTT	CASSPRDRGSPLHF
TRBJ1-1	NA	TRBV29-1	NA	TGCAGCGTTGAAGATGGACAGAACACTGAAGCTTTCTTT	CSVEDGQNTEAFF
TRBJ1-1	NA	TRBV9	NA	TGTGCCAGCAGCGTAGCTCCCCAGGGAGGGGGTTTCTTT	CASSVAPQGGGFF
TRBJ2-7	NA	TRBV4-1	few	TGCGCCAGCAGCCAAGACAGCTCCTACGAGCAGTACTTC	CASSQDSSYEQYF
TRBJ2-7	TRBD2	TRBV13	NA	TGTGCCAGCAGCTCATCCGGACTAGCGGACTCCTCCTACGAGCAGTACTTC	CASSSSGLADSSYEQYF
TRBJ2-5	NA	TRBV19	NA	TGTGCCAGTAGTCTCACCCGGGACACCTTGTACCAAGAGACCCAGTACTTC	CASSLTRDTLYQETQYF
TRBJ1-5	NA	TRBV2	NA	TGTGCCAGCAGTGAAGTTGTCTTGACTAAGTATAGCAATCAGCCCCAGCATTTT	CASSEVVLTKYSNQPQHF
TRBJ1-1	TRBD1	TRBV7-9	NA	TGTGCCAGCAGCTCAGGGGGCACTGAAGCTTTCTTT	CASSSGGTEAFF
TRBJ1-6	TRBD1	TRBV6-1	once	TGTGCCAGCAGCGGGACAGGGGGCAGGTCACCCCTCCACTTT	CASSGTGGRSPLHF
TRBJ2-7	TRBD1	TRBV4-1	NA	TGCGCCAGCAGCCAAGAGACAGGGGGCGATGCCTACGAGCAGTACTTC	CASSQETGGDAYEQYF
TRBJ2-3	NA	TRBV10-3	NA	TGTGCCATCAGTGAGTCGTCTGTATCTAGCACAGATACGCAGTATTTT	CAISESSVSSTDTQYF